These 31 T cell receptor beta chains came from one sample sequenced in a study of long-term antiretroviral therapy in people with HIV. Runs used v3.0 of the immunoSEQ assay and were done at survey level. Generated by immunoSEQ multiplex PCR, the TCRdb table keeps only in-frame clones and is missing some. The sample has under 30,000 clones, approximately 95% seen once; the top ten hold approximately 2.8%. Here the sequenced sample was unsorted PBMCs, taken 5.3 years after starting antiretroviral therapy. The receptor source for this set is a man between 50 and 59 years old with HIV.

The chain links TRBV7-8 to TRBJ2-1; tentative D call: TRBD1 (6 bases). Germline loops: CDR1 SGHVS, CDR2 FQNEAQ. V lost 1 base, J lost 7 bases, and 8 bases lay in between. The length of the CDR3 is 13 residues. CDR3 nucleotide sequence: TGTGCCAGCAGCTTAGACAGGGAAAATGAGCAGTTCTTC. The encoded protein is CASSLDRENEQFF.

Notes on this clone: Distinct nucleotide sequences in the sample also encode this CDR3. This chain links TRBV27 with TRBJ2-1; D is ambiguous. Trimming stripped 3 bases from V and 0 bases from J, with 6 bases between. Germline lookup yields CDR1 MNHEY and CDR2 SMNVEV (reference sequence). CDR3 length: 14 amino acids. The CDR3 is CASSLSGSYNEQFF. CDR3 sequence (DNA): TGTGCCAGCAGTTTGTCAGGCTCCTACAATGAGCAGTTCTTC.

The chain links TRBV28 to TRBJ2-7; D remains unclear. The CDR3 has 12 residues. Per germline, CDR1 MDHEN and CDR2 SYDVKM. Trimming pared 7 bases from V and 1 base from J, leaving 8 bases between. Here the CDR3 reads CASTRTSYEQYF. The DNA for the CDR3 is TGTGCCAGCACCCGGACGTCCTACGAGCAGTACTTC.

The chain links TRBV6-1 to TRBJ1-5, with D perhaps TRBD1 (6 bases). Germline V gene sequence: CDR1 MNHNS, CDR2 SASEGT. The CDR3 is 14 amino acids. Trimming left V 2 bases short and J 7 bases short, with 12 bases between. CDR3 sequence reads: CASSEWSRGQPQHF. As DNA, the CDR3 is TGTGCCAGCAGTGAATGGAGCAGGGGCCAGCCCCAGCATTTT.

V usage is TRBV4-3 and J usage is TRBJ1-2; a weak D match, TRBD1 (6 bases). Germline CDR1 reads LGHNA; CDR2 reads YSLEER. This CDR3 contains 15 residues. V was pared by 1 base and J by 7 bases, with 16 bases between. The DNA for the CDR3 is TGCGCCAGCAGCCAAGGCTACAGGGAGGTGGCTGGCTACACCTTC. Protein: CASSQGYREVAGYTF.

The CDR3 spells CSGSVSYNEQFF. As DNA, the CDR3 is TGCAGCGGTAGCGTATCCTACAATGAGCAGTTCTTC. The chain links TRBV29-1 to TRBJ2-1; D might be TRBD2 (5 bases). The CDR3 length is 12 residues. The V and J ends lost 7 bases and 1 base respectively, with 8 bases between them. Looked up from germline, CDR1 is SQVTM and CDR2 is ANQGSEA.

The V and J genes are TRBV18 and TRBJ2-1, with D maybe TRBD1 (5 bases). The germline CDR1 and CDR2 sequences are KGHSH and LQKENI. The CDR3 spans 13 residues. Trimming stripped 3 bases from V and 10 bases from J, with 13 bases between. As DNA, the CDR3 is TGTGCCAGCTCACCTACAGGTCGCCCGGAGCAGTTCTTC. Amino acid sequence: CASSPTGRPEQFF.

This clone appeared a single time. The chain has TRBV7-2 and TRBJ1-5; the D gene is possibly TRBD1 (6 bases). The CDR3 sequence is 14 residues long. The V gene's germline CDR1 is SGHTA and CDR2 FQGNSA. The germline V and J ends were trimmed by 5 bases and 7 bases, with 15 bases remaining between them. CDR3 bases: TGTGCCAGCAGCGCGGCGGACAGAGGACAGCCCCAGCATTTT. This gives the protein CASSAADRGQPQHF.

The rearrangement links TRBV28 to TRBJ1-2; D remains ambiguous. This CDR3 region has 14 residues. Germline CDR1 and CDR2: MDHEN and SYDVKM. The ends were cut back, 0 bases at V and 3 bases at J, with 8 bases in the middle. In DNA form, the CDR3 reads TGTGCCAGCAGTTTATGGAAGGGCCACTATGGCTACACCTTC. This gives the protein CASSLWKGHYGYTF.

J is TRBJ2-7 and V is TRBV5-1, with D hard to call. The CDR3 runs 13 residues. CDR1 is SGHRS and CDR2 is YFSETQ in the germline V gene. Trimming cost V 4 bases and J 7 bases, with 15 bases left between them. The CDR3 bases are TGCGCCAGCAGCGTGAACGATTTTTCGGAGCAGTACTTC. Its translation is CASSVNDFSEQYF.

V is TRBV5-6 and J is TRBJ2-5; the match to TRBD1 covers 7 bases. This CDR3 comprises 13 residues. The V gene end was trimmed by 4 bases and the J gene end by 5 bases; junction bases not matched to a gene: 5. CDR1 and CDR2 from the germline V gene are SGHDT and YYEEEE. The CDR3 DNA reads as TGTGCCAGCAGCCCCGACAGGGCTGAGACCCAGTACTTC. Its translation: CASSPDRAETQYF.

This chain connects TRBV10-1 to TRBJ2-2; TRBD1 agrees at 7 bases. Germline values: CDR1 WNHNN, CDR2 SYGVQD (reference sequence). The CDR3 has 14 amino acids. Trimming took 6 bases from V and 9 from J; bases not matched to a gene: 10. Written as DNA, the CDR3 is TGCGCCAGCAGCAGCGAGGGGGCCGCTCGGGAGCTGTTTTTT. This encodes CASSSEGAARELFF.

The chain joins TRBV6-5 to TRBJ2-5; 10 bases fit TRBD2. Germline loops: CDR1 MNHEY, CDR2 SVGAGI. The CDR3 length is 14 residues. Trimming cost V 6 bases and J 5 bases; bases outside gene matches: 6. The CDR3 DNA follows: TGTGCCAGCAGCCTAGCGGGGGCAGGGGAGACCCAGTACTTC. Its protein is CASSLAGAGETQYF.

This clone was found once. This chain connects TRBV9 to TRBJ2-2, with unresolved D. The CDR3 totals 12 residues. V was pared by 0 bases and J by 6 bases, with 3 bases between. The V gene's germline CDR1 is SGDLS and CDR2 YYNGEE. CDR3 coding DNA: TGTGCCAGCAGCGTAGGTTCCGGGGAGCTGTTTTTT. It codes for CASSVGSGELFF.

The chain employs TRBV2 and TRBJ2-3; D is uncertain. The length of the CDR3 is 12 residues. The V gene's germline CDR1 is SNHLY and CDR2 FYNNEI. V was trimmed by 5 bases and J by 2 bases, leaving 5 bases between them. CDR3 nucleotide sequence: TGTGCCAGCAGTCGGCCCACAGATACGCAGTATTTT. Translated, it gives CASSRPTDTQYF.

This clone was seen once. This rearrangement joins TRBV6-1 to TRBJ2-7, with D unresolved. V lost 0 bases, J lost 0 bases, and 6 bases lay in between. The CDR3 covers 14 residues. Germline V CDR1 and CDR2: MNHNS, SASEGT. CDR3 in DNA: TGTGCCAGCAGTGAAGCATACACCTCCTACGAGCAGTACTTC. Residues: CASSEAYTSYEQYF.

The sample holds one count of this clone. The chain couples TRBV27 to TRBJ2-7, with 8 nucleotides matching TRBD1. This CDR3 comprises 15 residues. Per the germline V gene, CDR1 is MNHEY and CDR2 is SMNVEV (reference sequence). The junction had 10 bases not matched to a gene; V was cut back by 5 bases and J by 4 bases. The CDR3 reads CASSIKQGVKYEQYF. DNA for the CDR3: TGTGCCAGCAGTATTAAACAGGGGGTTAAATACGAGCAGTACTTC.

This chain links TRBV5-4 with TRBJ1-1; D call uncertain. CDR1 and CDR2 (germline): SGHNT, YYREEE (reference sequence). Deletions cut 3 bases from V and 0 bases from J, with 12 bases between. This CDR3 is 15 amino acids long. The CDR3 DNA reads TGTGCCAGCAGCTCCTTGGCAAGCATGAACACTGAAGCTTTCTTT. Protein sequence: CASSSLASMNTEAFF.

The chain uses TRBV5-4 and TRBJ1-2; no reliable D call. Trimming cost V 3 bases and J 2 bases, with 8 bases left between them. This CDR3 has 13 amino acids. Germline V gene data show CDR1 as SGHNT and CDR2 as YYREEE (reference sequence). The CDR3: CASSSTLNYGYTF. In DNA form, the CDR3 reads TGTGCCAGCAGCTCCACATTGAACTATGGCTACACCTTC.

The rearrangement joins TRBV6-5 to TRBJ2-7, with TRBD1 matching 9 bases. The CDR3 consists of 15 residues. V lost 4 bases to trimming and J lost 1 base; unmatched junction nucleotides: 5. Germline V gives CDR1 MNHEY, CDR2 SVGAGI. The DNA of the CDR3 is TGTGCCAGCAGTTGGCAACAGGGGGCGTCCTACGAGCAGTACTTC. It codes for CASSWQQGASYEQYF.

J is TRBJ2-5 and V is TRBV5-1; D gene ambiguous. Trimming stripped 3 bases from V and 5 bases from J, with 11 bases between. CDR3 length equals 13 residues. The germline V gene encodes CDR1 SGHRS and CDR2 YFSETQ. The CDR3 loop is CASSSVRAETQYF. The CDR3 DNA sequence: TGCGCCAGCAGCTCGGTCCGAGCGGAGACCCAGTACTTC.

This chain uses TRBV19 with TRBJ2-1, with 7 positions matching TRBD2. With V trimmed by 7 bases and J by 3 bases, 9 bases remained unmatched. This CDR3 contains 15 residues. From germline, CDR1 is LNHDA and CDR2 SQIVND (reference sequence). The CDR3 nucleotides are TGTGCCAGTAAGGGTCCGGGGGGAGACTACAATGAGCAGTTCTTC. Translating gives CASKGPGGDYNEQFF.

The rearrangement joins TRBV15 to TRBJ2-5, with D uncertain. Trimming removed 3 bases from V and 1 base from J, with 9 bases in between. Germline values: CDR1 LNHNV, CDR2 YYDKDF (reference sequence). The CDR3 has 14 residues. The CDR3 DNA follows: TGTGCCACCAGCAGTGGTACCACCCAAGAGACCCAGTACTTC. Protein product: CATSSGTTQETQYF. The whole variable domain, filled in from reference TRBV15 and TRBJ2-5, reads DAMVIQNPRYQVTQFGKPVTLSCSQTLNHNVMYWYQQKSSQAPKLLFHYYDKDFNNEADTPDNFQSRRPNTSFCFLDIRSPGLGDTAMYLCATSSGTTQETQYFGPGTRLLVL.

The CDR3 nucleotides read TGTGCCAGTAGTCCCGGCTCTGGGACGACTGAAGCTTTCTTT. This translates into CASSPGSGTTEAFF. The chain employs TRBV19 and TRBJ1-1, with D perhaps matching TRBD1 (5 bases). V shed 5 bases and J shed 5 bases, with 15 bases lying between them. The CDR3 extends over 14 amino acids. The germline V gene encodes CDR1 LNHDA and CDR2 SQIVND (reference sequence).

The sample holds a few counts of this clone. V is TRBV7-6 and J is TRBJ2-1; D gene ambiguous. The CDR3 is 14 amino acids. From germline, CDR1 is SGHVS and CDR2 FNYEAQ. V shed 4 bases and J shed 7 bases, with 14 bases lying between them. CDR3 sequence (DNA): TGTGCCAGCAGCTCGGCCTTGACTGTTAATGAGCAGTTCTTC. This gives the protein CASSSALTVNEQFF. Full variable domain (rest looked up from reference TRBV7-6 and TRBJ2-1): GAGVSQSPRYKVTKRGQDVALRCDPISGHVSLYWYRQALGQGPEFLTYFNYEAQQDKSGLPNDRFSAERPEGSISTLTIQRTEQRDSAMYRCASSSALTVNEQFFGPGTRLTVL.

The CDR3 DNA reads as TGTGCCAGCAGTGAAGGACGAGCGGGGGGGCCATATACGCAGTATTTT. Translation: CASSEGRAGGPYTQYF. The chain uses TRBV2 and TRBJ2-3; 10 bases fit TRBD2. The ends lost 1 base at V and 7 bases at J; junction bases unmatched: 8. CDR1 is SNHLY and CDR2 is FYNNEI in the germline V gene. This CDR3 is built from 16 residues.

As DNA, the CDR3 is TGTGCCAGCAGCTTTCTGAGACTGAACCAAAACTATGGCTACACCTTC. Residues: CASSFLRLNQNYGYTF. This chain joins TRBV5-6 and TRBJ1-2; D is unresolved. The CDR3 is 16 residues long. Deletions cut 2 bases from V and 2 bases from J, with 16 bases between. Germline V CDR1 and CDR2: SGHDT, YYEEEE. The variable domain in full, with the rest retrieved from reference TRBV5-6 and TRBJ1-2, is DAGVTQSPTHLIKTRGQQVTLRCSPKSGHDTVSWYQQALGQGPQFIFQYYEEEERQRGNFPDRFSGHQFPNYSSELNVNALLLGDSALYLCASSFLRLNQNYGYTFGSGTRLTVV.

The V call is TRBV19, the J call TRBJ2-7; 8 positions agree with TRBD1. Germline loops: CDR1 LNHDA, CDR2 SQIVND (reference sequence). The CDR3 is made up of 16 amino acids. J lost 0 bases, V lost 5 bases, and 9 bases had no gene match. The CDR3 is CASSARTGSSSYEQYF. The CDR3 DNA is TGTGCCAGTAGTGCCCGGACAGGGTCTAGCTCCTACGAGCAGTACTTC. Together with reference TRBV19 and TRBJ2-7, the CDR3 gives the full variable domain: DGGITQSPKYLFRKEGQNVTLSCEQNLNHDAMYWYRQDPGQGLRLIYYSQIVNDFQKGDIAEGYSVSREKKESFPLTVTSAQKNPTAFYLCASSARTGSSSYEQYFGPGTRLTVT.

The chain employs TRBV25-1 and TRBJ1-1; 11 positions agree with TRBD1. After removal of 3 bases from V and 4 bases from J, the junction contained 7 bases not matched to a gene. From germline, CDR1 is MGHDK and CDR2 SYGVNS. The CDR3 is made up of 16 amino acids. CDR3 sequence: CASSEGQGVYVTEAFF. Here the CDR3 DNA reads TGTGCCAGCAGTGAGGGACAGGGGGTGTATGTCACTGAAGCTTTCTTT.

V and J are TRBV25-1 and TRBJ1-6, with D hard to call. The V and J ends lost 3 bases and 7 bases respectively, with 7 bases between them. The CDR3 consists of 13 residues. The germline CDR1 and CDR2 sequences are MGHDK and SYGVNS. The CDR3 region has the DNA TGTGCCAGCAGTGACAGGACGAATTCACCCCTCCACTTT. It codes for CASSDRTNSPLHF.

This chain joins TRBV9 and TRBJ2-3; maybe TRBD2 (5 bases). CDR1 is SGDLS and CDR2 is YYNGEE in the germline V gene. The CDR3 is made up of 16 amino acids. V lost 0 bases and J 0 bases, leaving 11 bases between the germline ends. The CDR3 coding sequence is TGTGCCAGCAGCGTAGATCCGCGGACTAGCACAGATACGCAGTATTTT. Translating gives CASSVDPRTSTDTQYF.